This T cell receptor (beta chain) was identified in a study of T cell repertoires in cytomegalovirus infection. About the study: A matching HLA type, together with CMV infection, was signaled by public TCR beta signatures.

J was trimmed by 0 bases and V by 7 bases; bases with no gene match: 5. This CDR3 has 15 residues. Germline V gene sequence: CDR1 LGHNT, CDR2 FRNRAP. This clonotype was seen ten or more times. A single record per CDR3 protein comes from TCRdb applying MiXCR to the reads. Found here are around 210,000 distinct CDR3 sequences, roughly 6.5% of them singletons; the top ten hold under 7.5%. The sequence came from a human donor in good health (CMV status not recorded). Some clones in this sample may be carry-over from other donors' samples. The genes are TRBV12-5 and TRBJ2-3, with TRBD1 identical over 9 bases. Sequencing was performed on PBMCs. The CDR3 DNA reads TGTGCTAGTGCCCCGGGACAGGGTAGCACAGATACGCAGTATTTT. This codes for CASAPGQGSTDTQYF.